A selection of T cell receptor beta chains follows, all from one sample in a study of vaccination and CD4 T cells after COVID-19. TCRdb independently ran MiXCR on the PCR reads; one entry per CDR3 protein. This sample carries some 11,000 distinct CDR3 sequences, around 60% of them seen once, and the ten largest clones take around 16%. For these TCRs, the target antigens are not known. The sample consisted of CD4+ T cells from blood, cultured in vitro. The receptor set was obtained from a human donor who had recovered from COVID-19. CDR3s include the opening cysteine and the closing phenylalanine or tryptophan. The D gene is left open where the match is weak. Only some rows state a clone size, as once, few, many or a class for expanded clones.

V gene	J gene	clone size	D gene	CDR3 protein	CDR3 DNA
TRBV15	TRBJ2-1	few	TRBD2	CATSGRTSGRASSYNEQFF	TGTGCCACCAGCGGGCGGACTAGCGGGAGGGCGAGCTCCTACAATGAGCAGTTCTTC
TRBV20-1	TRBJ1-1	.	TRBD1	CSARDSLNTEAFF	TGCAGTGCGAGGGACAGCTTAAACACTGAAGCTTTCTTT
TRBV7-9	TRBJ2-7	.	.	CASSHTTGRKIDEQYF	TGTGCCAGCAGCCACACCACTGGGAGGAAGATCGACGAGCAGTACTTC
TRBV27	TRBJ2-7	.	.	CASSSDGSYEQYF	TGTGCCAGCAGTTCGGACGGTTCCTACGAGCAGTACTTC
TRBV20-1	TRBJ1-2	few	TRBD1	CSAQVIWDSIRIYGYTF	TGCAGTGCTCAAGTGATATGGGACAGTATTAGGATCTATGGCTACACCTTC
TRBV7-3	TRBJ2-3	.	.	CASSLDRTDTQYF	TGTGCCAGCAGCTTAGACCGCACAGATACGCAGTATTTT
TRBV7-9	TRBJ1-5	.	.	CASSRDGTYSNQPQHF	TGTGCCAGCAGCCGAGACGGGACTTATAGCAATCAGCCCCAGCATTTT
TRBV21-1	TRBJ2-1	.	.	CQASSGGFYNEQFF	TGTCAAGCTTCTAGCGGAGGCTTTTACAATGAGCAGTTCTTC
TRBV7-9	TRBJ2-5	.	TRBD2	CASSLPKLAGGPVGETQYF	TGTGCCAGCAGCCTTCCGAAGCTAGCGGGAGGGCCGGTCGGTGAGACCCAGTACTTC
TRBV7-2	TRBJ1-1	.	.	CASSLWDVDTEAFF	TGTGCCAGCAGCTTATGGGATGTGGACACTGAAGCTTTCTTT
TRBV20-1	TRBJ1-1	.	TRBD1	CSARAGTGGAFF	TGCAGTGCTAGAGCCGGGACAGGGGGAGCTTTCTTT
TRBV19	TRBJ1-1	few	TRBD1	CASRGTGDMNTEAFF	TGTGCCAGTAGGGGGACAGGGGACATGAACACTGAAGCTTTCTTT
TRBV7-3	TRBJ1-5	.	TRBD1	CASRDDRVRQPQHF	TGTGCCAGCAGGGATGACAGGGTCCGTCAGCCCCAGCATTTT
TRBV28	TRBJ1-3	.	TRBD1	CASSRPGQGHSGNTIYF	TGTGCCAGCAGTAGACCGGGACAGGGACACTCTGGAAACACCATATATTTT
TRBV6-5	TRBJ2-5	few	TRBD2	CASSYSGREGAYKTQYF	TGTGCCAGCAGTTACTCGGGCAGGGAGGGAGCTTATAAGACCCAGTACTTC
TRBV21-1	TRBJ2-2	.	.	CASSNSSPGELFF	TGTGCCAGCAGCAATTCTAGCCCCGGGGAGCTGTTTTTT
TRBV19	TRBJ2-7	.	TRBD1	CASSTGTGSYEQYF	TGTGCCAGTAGTACCGGGACAGGGTCCTACGAGCAGTACTTC
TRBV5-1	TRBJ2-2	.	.	CASSPQVGVDTGELFF	TGCGCCAGCAGCCCGCAAGTTGGAGTTGACACCGGGGAGCTGTTTTTT
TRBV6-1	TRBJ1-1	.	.	CASSVGTYGFF	TGTGCCAGCAGTGTCGGGACTTACGGTTTCTTT
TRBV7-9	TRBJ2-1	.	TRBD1	CASSVQGWNEQFF	TGTGCCAGCAGCGTACAGGGGTGGAATGAGCAGTTCTTC
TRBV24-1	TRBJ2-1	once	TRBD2	CATSDFGLAGTGGSYNEQFF	TGTGCCACCAGTGATTTTGGGCTAGCGGGGACTGGGGGGTCCTACAATGAGCAGTTCTTC
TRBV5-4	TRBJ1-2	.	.	CASSPEGFYGYTF	TGTGCCAGCAGCCCGGAGGGTTTCTATGGCTACACCTTC
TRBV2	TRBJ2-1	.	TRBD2	CASSGSPSYNEQFF	TGTGCAAGTAGCGGGAGCCCTTCCTACAATGAGCAGTTCTTC
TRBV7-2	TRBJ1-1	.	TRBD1	CASSPGTGDPEAFF	TGTGCCAGCAGCCCTGGGACAGGGGACCCTGAAGCTTTCTTT
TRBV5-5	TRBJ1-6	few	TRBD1	CASSLWTGEDSPLHF	TGTGCCAGCAGCTTGTGGACAGGGGAAGATTCACCCCTCCACTTT
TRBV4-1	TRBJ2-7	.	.	CASSPQPSGQFHEQYF	TGCGCCAGCAGCCCACAGCCCAGCGGGCAATTCCACGAGCAGTACTTC
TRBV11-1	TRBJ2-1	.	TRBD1	CASSLDREAFDEQFF	TGTGCCAGCAGCTTGGACAGGGAAGCTTTCGATGAGCAGTTCTTC
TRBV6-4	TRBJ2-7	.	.	CASAYGGEGYEQYF	TGTGCCAGTGCTTACGGGGGAGAGGGTTACGAGCAGTACTTC
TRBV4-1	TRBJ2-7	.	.	CASSQETGAFSEQYF	TGCGCCAGCAGCCAAGAAACCGGGGCCTTTAGTGAGCAGTACTTC
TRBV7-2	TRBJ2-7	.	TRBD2	CASSLEALAAHSYEQYF	TGTGCCAGCAGCTTAGAGGCCCTAGCGGCGCACTCCTACGAGCAGTACTTC
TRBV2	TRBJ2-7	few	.	CASRELDREYF	TGTGCCAGCAGGGAGTTAGATCGAGAGTACTTC
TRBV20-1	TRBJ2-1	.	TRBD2	CSARRTTSGNEQFF	TGCAGTGCTAGAAGGACGACTAGCGGCAATGAGCAGTTCTTC
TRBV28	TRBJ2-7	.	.	CASSLSAFSDEQYF	TGTGCCAGCAGTTTATCAGCTTTTTCCGACGAGCAGTACTTC
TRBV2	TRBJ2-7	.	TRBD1	CASSGTGDYEQYF	TGTGCCAGCAGCGGGACAGGAGACTACGAGCAGTACTTC
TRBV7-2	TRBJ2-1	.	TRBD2	CASRTAGTSGSIPSYNEQFF	TGTGCCAGCAGGACAGCCGGGACTAGCGGGTCAATCCCTTCCTACAATGAGCAGTTCTTC
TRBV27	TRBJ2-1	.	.	CASSLSGTPFIDEQFF	TGTGCCAGCAGTTTATCCGGGACACCGTTTATCGATGAGCAGTTCTTC
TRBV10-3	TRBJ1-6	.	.	CAISDVASPLHF	TGTGCCATCAGTGATGTGGCCTCACCCCTCCACTTT
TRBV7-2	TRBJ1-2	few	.	CASSFQVSSGYTF	TGTGCCAGCAGCTTTCAGGTCTCATCTGGCTACACCTTC
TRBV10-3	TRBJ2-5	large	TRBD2	CAISVGTMGTSGKETQYF	TGTGCCATCAGCGTCGGGACTATGGGGACTAGCGGGAAAGAGACCCAGTACTTC
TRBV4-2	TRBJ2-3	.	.	CASSQAPGTDTQYF	TGTGCCAGCAGCCAAGCCCCCGGGACAGATACGCAGTATTTT
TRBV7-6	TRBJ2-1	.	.	CASSLVGVDEQFF	TGTGCCAGCAGCTTAGTGGGGGTCGATGAGCAGTTCTTC
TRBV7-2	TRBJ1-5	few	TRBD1	CASSSAGTGGFFQPQHF	TGTGCCAGCAGCTCGGCCGGGACAGGGGGCTTCTTTCAGCCCCAGCATTTT